This T cell receptor (beta chain) was captured in a study of tumor-infiltrating lymphocytes in primary liver carcinoma. Both blood RNA, taken from unsorted whole blood, and germline DNA were extracted. The input was 500 ng total RNA; TCR beta cDNA was made from it with a constant-region primer. Amplification in three nested multiplex PCR rounds with slightly modified ARM-PCR gave rise to TCR beta libraries. Rounds one and two of PCR, each of 9 to 11 cycles, were primed with TRBV1-TRBV30 forward primers and a C-beta reverse primer. TCRdb analysed the multiplex PCR reads with MiXCR anew, one entry per CDR3 protein. In the table there are about 320,000 distinct CDR3 sequences, around three fifths of which are singletons. Germline CDR1 reads SQVTM; CDR2 reads ANQGSEA. The CDR3 is 14 residues long. In the case of this clonotype: One end of the junction varies from germline; a read error may be responsible.

The sequence was obtained from a man between 40 and 49 years old with primary liver carcinoma and hepatitis B virus infection. The chain carries TRBV29-1 and TRBJ2-7; 8 nucleotides match TRBD2. The sample comprised peripheral blood. The CDR3 DNA sequence: TGCAGCGTTCAAGGACTAGCAGATAACTACAAGCAGTACTTC. Its protein is CSVQGLADNYKQYF.